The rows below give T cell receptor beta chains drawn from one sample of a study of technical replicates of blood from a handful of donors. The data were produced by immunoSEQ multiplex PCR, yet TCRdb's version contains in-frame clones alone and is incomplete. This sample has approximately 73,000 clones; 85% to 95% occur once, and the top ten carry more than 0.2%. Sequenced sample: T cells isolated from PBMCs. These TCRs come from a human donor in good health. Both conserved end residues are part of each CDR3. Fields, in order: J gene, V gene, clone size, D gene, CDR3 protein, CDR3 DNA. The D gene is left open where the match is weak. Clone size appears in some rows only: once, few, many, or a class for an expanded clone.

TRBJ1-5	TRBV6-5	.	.	CASSRQWSNQPQHF	TGTGCCAGCAGTCGACAGTGGAGCAATCAGCCCCAGCATTTT
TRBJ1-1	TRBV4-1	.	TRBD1	CASSEAGQADPEAFF	TGCGCCAGCAGCGAAGCGGGACAGGCCGACCCCGAAGCTTTCTTT
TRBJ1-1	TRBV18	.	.	CASCQNTGFDTEAFF	TGTGCCAGCTGCCAGAATACAGGGTTCGACACTGAAGCTTTCTTT
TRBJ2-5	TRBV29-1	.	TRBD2	CSVESSGGVETQYF	TGCAGCGTTGAGTCCAGCGGGGGAGTGGAGACCCAGTACTTC
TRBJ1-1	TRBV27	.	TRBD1	CASSFQGAGGTEAFF	TGTGCCAGCAGCTTTCAGGGGGCCGGTGGCACTGAAGCTTTCTTT
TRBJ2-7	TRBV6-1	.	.	CASSERQMSYEQYF	TGTGCCAGCAGTGAGCGACAGATGTCCTACGAGCAGTACTTC
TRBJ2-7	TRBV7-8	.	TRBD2	CASSLEAGASYEQYF	TGTGCCAGCAGCTTAGAAGCGGGAGCCTCCTACGAGCAGTACTTC
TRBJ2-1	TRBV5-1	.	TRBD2	CASSLELAGGSTIDGEQFF	TGCGCCAGCAGCTTGGAACTAGCGGGAGGGTCCACGATAGACGGTGAGCAGTTCTTC
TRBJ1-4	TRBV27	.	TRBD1	CASSFGTATVPEKLFF	TGTGCCAGCAGTTTCGGGACAGCGACGGTCCCTGAAAAACTGTTTTTT
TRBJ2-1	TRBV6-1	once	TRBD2	CASKPSGGSYNEQFF	TGTGCCAGCAAACCTAGCGGGGGCTCCTACAATGAGCAGTTCTTC
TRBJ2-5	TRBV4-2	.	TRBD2	CASSPIGTKEETQYF	TGTGCCAGCAGCCCGATCGGGACTAAAGAAGAGACCCAGTACTTC
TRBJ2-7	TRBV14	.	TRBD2	CASSPGRSSGSYEQYF	TGTGCCAGCAGCCCAGGGCGGTCTAGCGGGAGCTACGAGCAGTACTTC
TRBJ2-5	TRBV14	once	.	CASSPGGLQETQYF	TGTGCCAGCAGCCCAGGAGGGCTCCAAGAGACCCAGTACTTC
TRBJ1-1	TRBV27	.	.	CASSPGAVTEAFF	TGTGCCAGCAGTCCTGGGGCGGTAACTGAAGCTTTCTTT
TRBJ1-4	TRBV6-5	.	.	CASSYSSGLNEKLFF	TGTGCCAGCAGTTACTCGTCGGGACTAAATGAAAAACTGTTTTTT
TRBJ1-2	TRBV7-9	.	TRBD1	CASTRTGFDYYGYTF	TGTGCCAGCACCCGGACAGGGTTTGACTACTATGGCTACACCTTC
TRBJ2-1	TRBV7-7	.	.	CASSQYPRTIPNEQFF	TGTGCCAGCAGCCAGTACCCTCGGACTATCCCCAATGAGCAGTTCTTC
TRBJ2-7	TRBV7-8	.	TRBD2	CASTPRQGGGLAGVREQYF	TGTGCCAGCACGCCCCGCCAAGGGGGTGGACTAGCGGGGGTGAGGGAGCAGTACTTC
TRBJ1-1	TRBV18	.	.	CASSPGGARRLEAFF	TGTGCCAGCTCACCAGGGGGCGCGAGGCGGCTTGAAGCTTTCTTT
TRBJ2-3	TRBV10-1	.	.	CASSLGGASTDTQYF	TGCGCCAGCAGTCTGGGGGGAGCTAGCACAGATACGCAGTATTTT
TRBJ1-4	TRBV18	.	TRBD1	CASSETGGNEKLFF	TGTGCCAGCTCCGAGACAGGGGGGAATGAAAAACTGTTTTTT
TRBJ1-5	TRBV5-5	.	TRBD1	CASSQSQGNQPQHF	TGTGCCAGCAGCCAATCACAGGGGAATCAGCCCCAGCATTTT
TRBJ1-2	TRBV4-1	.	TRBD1	CASSPSTGGYGYTF	TGCGCCAGCAGCCCATCGACAGGGGGATATGGCTACACCTTC
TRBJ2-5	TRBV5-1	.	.	CASSLSSTNQETQYF	TGCGCCAGCAGCTTGTCGTCGACAAATCAAGAGACCCAGTACTTC
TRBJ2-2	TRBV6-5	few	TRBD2	CASSYSTSGSTGELFF	TGTGCCAGCAGTTACTCGACTAGCGGGAGCACCGGGGAGCTGTTTTTT
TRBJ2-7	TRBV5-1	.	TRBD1	CASSVGQGADEQYF	TGCGCCAGCAGCGTCGGACAGGGGGCTGACGAGCAGTACTTC
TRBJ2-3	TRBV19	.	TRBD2	CASSTGLAVFTDTQYF	TGTGCCAGTAGTACCGGACTAGCGGTATTCACAGATACGCAGTATTTT
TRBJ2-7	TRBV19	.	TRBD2	CASSITSGRINEQYF	TGTGCCAGTAGTATAACTAGCGGGAGGATAAACGAGCAGTACTTC
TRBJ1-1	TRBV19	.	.	CASSLHGGANTEAFF	TGTGCCAGTAGTCTCCATGGGGGGGCGAACACTGAAGCTTTCTTT
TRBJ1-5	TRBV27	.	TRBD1	CASRPGQVEGPQHF	TGTGCCAGCAGACCGGGACAGGTTGAAGGGCCCCAGCATTTT
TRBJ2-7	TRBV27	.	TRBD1	CASSLTGTVGSYEQYF	TGTGCCAGCAGCCTGACCGGGACAGTCGGATCCTACGAGCAGTACTTC
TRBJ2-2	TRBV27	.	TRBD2	CASSFELAGTGELFF	TGTGCCAGCAGTTTTGAACTAGCGGGAACCGGGGAGCTGTTTTTT
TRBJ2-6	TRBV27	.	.	CASSQSRGRLSGANVLTF	TGTGCCAGCAGCCAGTCGCGGGGGCGCCTCTCTGGGGCCAACGTCCTGACTTTC
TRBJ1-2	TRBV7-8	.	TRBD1	CASSLEAFPGQSNGYTF	TGTGCCAGCAGCTTAGAAGCTTTCCCGGGACAGAGTAATGGCTACACCTTC
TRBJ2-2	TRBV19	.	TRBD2	CASLADTGELFF	TGTGCCAGTCTAGCGGACACCGGGGAGCTGTTTTTT
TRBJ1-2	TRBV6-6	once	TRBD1	CASSYLTGGASEGYTF	TGTGCCAGCAGTTATTTGACAGGGGGCGCCTCCGAGGGCTACACCTTC